The 21 T cell receptor beta chains presented below share a single source sample, sequenced in a study of tumor-infiltrating lymphocytes in primary liver carcinoma. The input was approximately 500 ng total RNA; TCR beta cDNA was made from it with a constant-region primer. Construction of TCR beta libraries relied on three successive nested multiplex PCR rounds employing slightly modified ARM-PCR. Investigators reported that the first two PCR rounds, at about 9 cycles each, used TRBV1-TRBV30 forward primers with a C-beta reverse primer. Using its own MiXCR run on the multiplex PCR reads, TCRdb lists one record per CDR3 protein. The sample has fewer than 350,000 distinct CDR3 sequences; roughly 60% are singletons. Researchers drew blood RNA from unsorted whole blood and extracted germline DNA as well. The sample was peripheral blood. The receptors stem from a man aged 35 to 55 with primary liver carcinoma and hepatitis B virus infection.

The gene calls are TRBV28 and TRBJ1-1, with D unclear. Trimming removed 8 bases at V and 8 bases at J, with 18 bases between. The CDR3 consists of 13 residues. The germline gives CDR1 MDHEN, CDR2 SYDVKM. CDR3 in amino acids: CASGLGGSGEAFF. DNA of the CDR3: TGTGCCAGCGGACTTGGCGGGTCCGGGGAAGCTTTCTTT.

In this sample, this clonotype turned up many times. This sequence joins TRBV5-4 and TRBJ2-3; D possibly corresponds to TRBD1 (5 bases). Germline CDR1 is SGHNT and CDR2 is YYREEE (reference sequence). Trimming took 0 bases from V and 0 from J, leaving 11 bases between them. CDR3 length equals 16 residues. As DNA, the CDR3 is TGTGCCAGCAGCTTGGGGGCGCCAGGGAGCACAGATACGCAGTATTTT. Translated, it gives CASSLGAPGSTDTQYF.

This clonotype was recorded at least ten times. The gene calls are TRBV11-3 and TRBJ2-1, with D uncertain. CDR3 length equals 13 residues. Germline V gene data show CDR1 as SGHNT and CDR2 as YENEEA. V gave up 1 base and J gave up 7 bases, with 8 bases separating them. CDR3 sequence: CASSLGIRNEQFF. Written as DNA, the CDR3 is TGTGCCAGCAGCTTAGGGATCCGGAATGAGCAGTTCTTC. The complete variable domain, with remaining parts taken from reference TRBV11-3 and TRBJ2-1, reads EAGVVQSPRYKIIEKKQPVAFWCNPISGHNTLYWYLQNLGQGPELLIRYENEEAVDDSQLPKDRFSAERLKGVDSTLKIQPAELGDSAVYLCASSLGIRNEQFFGPGTRLTVL.

In the case of this clonotype: The germline gene is not matched at one end of the junction; a read error may be the cause. For the CDR3, the DNA is TGTGCCATCAGCTTAGCGGGGGTGCTCTCATCCTACGAGCAGTACTTC. The encoded protein is CAISLAGVLSSYEQYF. The J gene is TRBJ2-7, the V gene TRBV11-2, with TRBD2 identical over 9 bases. The germline V gene has CDR1 SGHAT and CDR2 FQNNGV. The CDR3 consists of 16 residues.

With respect to this clonotype: A much bigger clone sits one base away, suggesting this may be a read error. The CDR3 here is CASSQVGRGRSTDTRYF. The CDR3 nucleotides read TGCGCCAGCAGCCAAGTGGGTCGCGGGAGGAGCACAGATACGCGGTATTTT. The chain recombines TRBV4-1 with TRBJ2-3; 8 bases are shared with TRBD2. CDR1 is MGHRA and CDR2 is YSYEKL in the germline V gene. The CDR3 sequence is 17 residues long.

J is TRBJ2-1 and V is TRBV6-2 or TRBV6-3, with 8 bases fitting TRBD2. The V gene end was trimmed by 0 bases and the J gene end by 4 bases; junction bases not matched to a gene: 8. CDR1 MNHEY and CDR2 SVGEGT come from the germline V gene. CDR3 length equals 17 residues. The CDR3 bases are TGTGCCAGCAGTTACTCGAATGCGGGGGGCGCATACAATGAGCAGTTCTTC. This encodes CASSYSNAGGAYNEQFF.

As regards this clonotype: A much larger clonotype is one base distant, so this may be a read error. The chain couples TRBV10-3 to TRBJ2-7; 10 bases align to TRBD2. The CDR3 extends over 16 amino acids. Per the germline V gene, CDR1 is ENHRY and CDR2 is SYGVKD. The CDR3 DNA is TGTGTCATCAGTGACCCCCCGGCTAGCGGGAGTTTCGAGCAGTACTTC. This gives the protein CVISDPPASGSFEQYF.

V is TRBV11-1 and J is TRBJ2-1; D gene ambiguous. Germline-derived CDR1 and CDR2 are SGHAT and FQDESV (reference sequence). Trimming removed 8 bases from V and 8 bases from J, with 16 bases in between. The CDR3 has 13 amino acids. In DNA, the CDR3 is TGTGCCAGCTGCTACCCCCACCGCGATGAGCAGTTCTTC. Its translation is CASCYPHRDEQFF.

Comment on this clonotype: This may come from a read error, since a much larger clone is one base off. The genes are TRBV6-5 and TRBJ1-2, with TRBD1 as a possible D gene (5 bases). There are 15 residues in the CDR3. Germline CDR1 reads MNHEY; CDR2 reads SVGAGI. In DNA form, the CDR3 reads TGTGGCACAAACTCCGCAGGGTCGATGGCGGATGGCTACACCTTC. This gives the protein CGTNSAGSMADGYTF.

This clonotype was seen many times. V is TRBV29-1 and J is TRBJ2-5, with 8 nucleotides matching TRBD1. This CDR3 is built from 11 residues. Germline CDR1 SQVTM, CDR2 ANQGSEA. DNA for the CDR3: TGCAGTGCCCGGGACAGGTCTACCCAGTACTTC. Translation gives CSARDRSTQYF. Full variable domain (rest looked up from reference TRBV29-1 and TRBJ2-5): SAVISQKPSRDICQRGTSLTIQCQVDSQVTMMFWYRQQPGQSLTLIATANQGSEATYESGFVIDKFPISRPNLTFSTLTVSNMSPEDSSIYLCSARDRSTQYFGPGTRLLVL.

V usage is TRBV9 and J usage is TRBJ2-5; the D is unclear. CDR1 and CDR2 from the germline V gene are SGDLS and YYNGEE. The CDR3 has 14 amino acids. V was cut by 0 bases and J by 1 base, with 7 bases left in between. The CDR3 nucleotides are TGTGCCAGCAGCGTAGCCCCGGCCCAAGAGACCCAGTACTTC. Protein product: CASSVAPAQETQYF.

The chain couples TRBV28 to TRBJ2-7; 8 bases match TRBD1. CDR1 is MDHEN and CDR2 is SYDVKM in the germline V gene. The CDR3 covers 15 residues. V gave up 8 bases and J gave up 0 bases; unmatched junction bases: 9. CDR3 protein: CASPPRDRPSYEQYF. The DNA for the CDR3 is TGTGCCAGCCCGCCCAGGGACAGGCCCTCCTACGAGCAGTACTTC.

As concerns this clonotype: Compared with germline, one end of the junction differs, possibly owing to a read error. The rearrangement uses TRBV6-1 and TRBJ2-5; 7 bases fit TRBD2. Germline CDR1 is MNHNS and CDR2 is SASEGT. The CDR3 extends over 17 amino acids. The DNA for the CDR3 is TGTGCCAGCAGTGAATGGAGTCGAAGGGGAGGGCAAGAGAGCCAGTACTTC. Translation gives CASSEWSRRGGQESQYF.

This clonotype appeared a single time. A much larger clone differs from this one at a single base, so this may be a read error. The chain is built from TRBV29-1 and TRBJ2-3; D not certain. CDR1 SQVTM and CDR2 ANQGSEA come from the germline V gene. The CDR3 contains 12 residues. Trimming took 5 bases from V and 6 from J, leaving 12 bases between them. Here the CDR3 reads CSVKVENDTQYF. The CDR3 DNA reads TGCAGCGTTAAAGTCGAGAACGATACGCAGTATTTT.

There are many counts of this clonotype. This chain joins TRBV11-3 and TRBJ2-7, with D tentatively TRBD1 (5 bases). CDR1 is SGHNT and CDR2 is YENEEA in the germline V gene. V was shortened by 0 bases and J by 7 bases, with 10 bases between the two germline ends. This CDR3 region has 13 residues. The CDR3 sequence is CASSLDQGGEQYF. As DNA, the CDR3 is TGTGCCAGCAGCTTAGATCAGGGCGGAGAGCAGTACTTC.

This chain uses TRBV5-1 with TRBJ2-2; 14 bases are a match to TRBD2. Germline CDR1 reads SGHRS; CDR2 reads YFSETQ. The CDR3 is 17 amino acids. Germline trimming cut 4 bases from V and 0 bases from J; bases unmatched to any gene: 2. CDR3 sequence (DNA): TGCGCCAGCAGCAAGGGACTAGCGGGAGCGAACACCGGGGAGCTGTTTTTT. Encoded protein: CASSKGLAGANTGELFF.

Worth noting for this clonotype: At one of its ends the junction is not consistent with the germline gene, which may arise from a read error. The rearrangement joins TRBV4-3 to TRBJ2-1, with TRBD2 identical over 11 bases. From germline, CDR1 is LGHNA and CDR2 YSLEER. The CDR3 is made up of 17 amino acids. The DNA of the CDR3 is TGCGTCAGCAGCCAATACCGTAGCGGGAGGGCCTTGGATGAGCAGTTCTTC. Amino acids: CVSSQYRSGRALDEQFF.

Turning to this clonotype: This sequence may be a read error, since a much larger clone differs from it by one base. The chain has TRBV12-3 or TRBV12-4 and TRBJ1-4; D unclear. There are 13 residues in the CDR3. The CDR3 sequence is CACSWKQNEKLFF. In DNA, the CDR3 is TGTGCCTGCAGTTGGAAGCAGAATGAAAAACTGTTTTTT.

This clonotype showed up many times. The CDR3 reads CASSLEQGNEAFF. The CDR3 coding sequence is TGTGCCAGCAGTCTCGAACAGGGAAATGAAGCTTTCTTT. The genes are TRBV12-3 or TRBV12-4 and TRBJ1-1; D possibly corresponds to TRBD1 (6 bases). V lost 5 bases to trimming and J lost 7 bases, with 14 bases between them. This CDR3 spans 13 amino acids.

This clonotype occurred many times. V is TRBV6-5 and J is TRBJ1-2; D possibly corresponds to TRBD1 (6 bases). The CDR3 extends over 18 amino acids. The germline V gene encodes CDR1 MNHEY and CDR2 SVGAGI. V gave up 5 bases and J gave up 8 bases, with 30 bases separating them. CDR3: CASSLALQPGHRIGGYTF. In DNA, the CDR3 is TGTGCCAGCAGTCTAGCGTTGCAGCCGGGACACCGAATCGGAGGCTACACCTTC.

As to this clonotype: A much larger clone is a single base away; this may be a read error. The CDR3 loop reads CASSTRPWGTQYF. CDR3 DNA: TGTGCCAGCAGTACCCGTCCTTGGGGGACCCAGTACTTC. This chain links TRBV12-3 or TRBV12-4 with TRBJ2-5; no reliable D call. The CDR3 loop spans 13 amino acids. The V end lost 5 bases, the J end lost 7 bases, and 14 bases lay between the germline ends.